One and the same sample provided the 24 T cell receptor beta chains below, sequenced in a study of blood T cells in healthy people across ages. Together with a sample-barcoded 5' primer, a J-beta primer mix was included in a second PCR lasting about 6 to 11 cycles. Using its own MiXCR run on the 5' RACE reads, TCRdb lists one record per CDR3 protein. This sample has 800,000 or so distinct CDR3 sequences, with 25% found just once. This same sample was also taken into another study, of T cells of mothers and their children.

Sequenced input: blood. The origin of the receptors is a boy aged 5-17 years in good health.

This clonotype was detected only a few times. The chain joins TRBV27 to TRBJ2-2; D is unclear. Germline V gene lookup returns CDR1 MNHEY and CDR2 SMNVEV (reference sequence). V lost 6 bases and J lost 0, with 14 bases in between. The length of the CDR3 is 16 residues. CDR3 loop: CASSRGAYANTGELFF. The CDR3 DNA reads TGTGCCAGCAGCCGAGGTGCTTACGCGAACACCGGGGAGCTGTTTTTT.

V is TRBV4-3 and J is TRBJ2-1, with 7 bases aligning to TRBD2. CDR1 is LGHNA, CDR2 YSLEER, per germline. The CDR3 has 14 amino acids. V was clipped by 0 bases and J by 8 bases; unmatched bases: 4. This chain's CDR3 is CASSQDRLAYEQFF. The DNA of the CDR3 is TGCGCCAGCAGCCAAGATAGACTAGCCTATGAGCAGTTCTTC.

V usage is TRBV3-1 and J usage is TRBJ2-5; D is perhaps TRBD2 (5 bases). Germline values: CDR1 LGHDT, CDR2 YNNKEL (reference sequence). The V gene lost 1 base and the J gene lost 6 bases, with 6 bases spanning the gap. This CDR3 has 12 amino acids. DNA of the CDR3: TGTGCCAGCAGCCAAGCCGGGAAGACCCAGTACTTC. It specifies CASSQAGKTQYF.

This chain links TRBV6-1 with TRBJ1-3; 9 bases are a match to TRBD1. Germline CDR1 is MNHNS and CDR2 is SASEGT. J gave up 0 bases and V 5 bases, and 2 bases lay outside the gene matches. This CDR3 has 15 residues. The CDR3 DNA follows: TGTGCCAGCAGTACAGGGGGCAACTCTGGAAACACCATATATTTT. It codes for CASSTGGNSGNTIYF.

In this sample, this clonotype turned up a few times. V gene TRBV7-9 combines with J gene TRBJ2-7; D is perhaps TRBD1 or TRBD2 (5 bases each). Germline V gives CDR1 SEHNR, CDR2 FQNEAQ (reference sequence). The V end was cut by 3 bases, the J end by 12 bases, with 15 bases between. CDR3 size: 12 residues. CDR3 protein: CASSFGTAERYF. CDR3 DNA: TGTGCCAGCAGCTTCGGGACGGCGGAACGGTACTTC.

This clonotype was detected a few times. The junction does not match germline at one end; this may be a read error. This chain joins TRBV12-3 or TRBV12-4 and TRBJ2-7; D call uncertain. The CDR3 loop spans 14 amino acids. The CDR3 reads CASSDQPTSAERYF. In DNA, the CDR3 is TGTGCCAGCAGTGACCAACCCACCTCGGCCGAGCGGTACTTC.

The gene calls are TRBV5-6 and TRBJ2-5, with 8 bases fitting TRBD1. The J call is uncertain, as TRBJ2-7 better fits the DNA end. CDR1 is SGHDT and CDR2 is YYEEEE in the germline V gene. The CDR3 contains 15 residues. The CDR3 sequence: CASSSGTGRPNEQYF. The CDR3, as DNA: TGTGCCAGCAGCTCCGGGACAGGACGGCCCAACGAGCAGTACTTC.

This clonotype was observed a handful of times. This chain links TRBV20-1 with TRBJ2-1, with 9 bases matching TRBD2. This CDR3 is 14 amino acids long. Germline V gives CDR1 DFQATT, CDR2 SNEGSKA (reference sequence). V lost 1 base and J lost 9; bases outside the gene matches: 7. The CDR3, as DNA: TGCAGTGCTAGAGTGGCGGGAGGGCCGAGTGAGCAGTTCTTC. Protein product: CSARVAGGPSEQFF.

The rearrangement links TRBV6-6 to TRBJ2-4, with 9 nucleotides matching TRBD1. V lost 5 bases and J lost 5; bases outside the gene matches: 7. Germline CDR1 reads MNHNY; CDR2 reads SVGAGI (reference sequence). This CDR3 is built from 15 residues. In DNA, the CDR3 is TGTGCCAGCAGTAGGGCGGGACAGGGACAAAACATTCAGTACTTC. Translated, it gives CASSRAGQGQNIQYF.

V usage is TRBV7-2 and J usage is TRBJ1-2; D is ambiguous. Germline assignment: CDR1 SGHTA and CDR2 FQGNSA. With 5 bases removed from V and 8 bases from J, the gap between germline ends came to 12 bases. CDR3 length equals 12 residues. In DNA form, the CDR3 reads TGTGCCAGCAGCGCCGCTCTAGAAGGCTACACCTTC. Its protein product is CASSAALEGYTF.

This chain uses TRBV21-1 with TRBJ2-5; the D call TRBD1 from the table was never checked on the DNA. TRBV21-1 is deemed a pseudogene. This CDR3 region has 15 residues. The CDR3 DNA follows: TGTGCCAGCAGCAAACGGGACCGGCCCCAAGAGACCCAGTACTTC. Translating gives CASSKRDRPQETQYF.

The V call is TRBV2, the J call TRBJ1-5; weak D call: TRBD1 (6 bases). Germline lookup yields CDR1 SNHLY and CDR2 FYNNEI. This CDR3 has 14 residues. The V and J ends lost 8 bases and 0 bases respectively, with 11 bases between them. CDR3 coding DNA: TGTGCCAGCGGACAGAGCAATAGCAATCAGCCCCAGCATTTT. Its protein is CASGQSNSNQPQHF.

CDR3 loop: CSARGIGEVETQYF. CDR3 bases: TGCAGTGCTAGAGGAATCGGCGAGGTGGAGACCCAGTACTTC. This chain uses TRBV20-1 with TRBJ2-5; no reliable D call. This CDR3 comprises 14 residues. V was shortened by 1 base and J by 5 bases, with 14 bases between the two germline ends. The germline V gene encodes CDR1 DFQATT and CDR2 SNEGSKA (reference sequence).

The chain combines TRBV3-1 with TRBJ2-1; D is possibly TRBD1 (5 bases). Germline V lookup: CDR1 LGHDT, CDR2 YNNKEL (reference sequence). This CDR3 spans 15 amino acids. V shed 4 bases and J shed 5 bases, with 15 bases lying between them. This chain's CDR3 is CASSPYPTGNNEQFF. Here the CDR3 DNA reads TGTGCCAGCAGCCCGTACCCCACAGGTAACAATGAGCAGTTCTTC.

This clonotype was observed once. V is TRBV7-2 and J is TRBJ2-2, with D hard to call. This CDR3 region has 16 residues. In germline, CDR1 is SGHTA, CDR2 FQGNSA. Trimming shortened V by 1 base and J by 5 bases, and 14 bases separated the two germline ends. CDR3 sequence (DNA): TGTGCCAGCAGCTTAGACAGCAGCCGACCTACCGGGGAGCTGTTTTTT. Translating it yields CASSLDSSRPTGELFF.

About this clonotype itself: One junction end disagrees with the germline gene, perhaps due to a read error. CDR3 region: CASSYSGTIPGANVLTF. Written as DNA, the CDR3 is TGTGCCAGCAGCTACTCCGGGACCATCCCCGGGGCCAACGTCCTGACTTTC. The J gene is TRBJ2-6, the V gene TRBV6-5, with D tentatively TRBD1 or TRBD2 (5 bases each). The CDR3 runs 17 residues. CDR1 is MNHEY and CDR2 is SVGAGI in the germline V gene.

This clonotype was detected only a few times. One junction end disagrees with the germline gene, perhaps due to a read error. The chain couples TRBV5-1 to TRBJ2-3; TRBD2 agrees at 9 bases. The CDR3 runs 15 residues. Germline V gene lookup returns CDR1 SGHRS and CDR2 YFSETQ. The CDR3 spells CASSLGGLATDTRYF. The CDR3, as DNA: TGCGCCAGCAGCTTGGGGGGACTAGCCACAGATACGCGGTATTTT.

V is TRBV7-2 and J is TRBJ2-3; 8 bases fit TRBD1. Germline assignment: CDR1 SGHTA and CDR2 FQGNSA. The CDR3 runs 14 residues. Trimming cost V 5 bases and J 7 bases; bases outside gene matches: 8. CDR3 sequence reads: CASSPDQGAYTQYF. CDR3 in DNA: TGTGCCAGCAGCCCAGACCAGGGGGCCTATACGCAGTATTTT.

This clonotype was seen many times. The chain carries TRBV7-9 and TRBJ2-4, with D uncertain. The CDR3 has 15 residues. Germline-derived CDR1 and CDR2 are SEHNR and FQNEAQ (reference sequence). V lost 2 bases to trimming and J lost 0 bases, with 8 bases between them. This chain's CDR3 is CASSLSSPAKNIQYF. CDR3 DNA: TGTGCCAGCAGCTTAAGTTCCCCAGCCAAAAACATTCAGTACTTC.

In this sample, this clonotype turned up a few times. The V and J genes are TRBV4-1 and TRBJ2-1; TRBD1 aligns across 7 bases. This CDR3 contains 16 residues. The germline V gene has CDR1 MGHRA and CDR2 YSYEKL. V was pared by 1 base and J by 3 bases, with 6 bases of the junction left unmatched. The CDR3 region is CASSQGTRQGYNEQFF. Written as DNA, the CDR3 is TGCGCCAGCAGCCAAGGAACGAGACAGGGCTACAATGAGCAGTTCTTC.

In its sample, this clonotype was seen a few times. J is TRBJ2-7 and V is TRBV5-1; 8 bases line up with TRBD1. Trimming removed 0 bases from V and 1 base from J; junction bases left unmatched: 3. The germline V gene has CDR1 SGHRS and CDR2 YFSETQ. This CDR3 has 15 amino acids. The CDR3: CASSLGTGFSYEQYF. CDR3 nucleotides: TGCGCCAGCAGCTTGGGGACAGGGTTTTCCTACGAGCAGTACTTC.

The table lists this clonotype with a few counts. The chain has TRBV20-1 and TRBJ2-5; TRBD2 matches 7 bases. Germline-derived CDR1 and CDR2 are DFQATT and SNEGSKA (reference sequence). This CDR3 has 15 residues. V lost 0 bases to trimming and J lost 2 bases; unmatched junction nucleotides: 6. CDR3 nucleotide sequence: TGCAGTGCTAGAGATATACGGGGGGAGCAAGAGACCCAGTACTTC. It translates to CSARDIRGEQETQYF.

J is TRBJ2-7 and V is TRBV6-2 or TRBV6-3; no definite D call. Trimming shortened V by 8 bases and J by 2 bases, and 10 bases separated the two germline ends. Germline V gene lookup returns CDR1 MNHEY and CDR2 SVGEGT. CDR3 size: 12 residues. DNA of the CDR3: TGTGCCAGCGAGACGCGAACCTACGAGCAGTACTTC. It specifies CASETRTYEQYF.

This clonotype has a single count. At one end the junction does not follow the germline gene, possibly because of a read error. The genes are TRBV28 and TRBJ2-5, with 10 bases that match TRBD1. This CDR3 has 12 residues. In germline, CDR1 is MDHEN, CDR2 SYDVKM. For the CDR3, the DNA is TGTGCCAGCTCCCTACCGGGGACAGGGGAGTTCTTC. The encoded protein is CASSLPGTGEFF.